Here is one TCR beta chain with its context. Antigen: not known. This specimen belongs to a study of blood T cells in healthy people across ages. Study background: Per two T cells, about one barcoded beta molecule was captured through template switching. Regarding the study as a whole: Considered underestimates were the diversity estimates obtained from one million T cells.

A second PCR, run for about 6 to 11 cycles, used a sample-barcoded 5' primer plus a J-beta primer mix. Each cDNA molecule was tagged by a template-switch adaptor that had 12 random nucleotides. Each CDR3 protein is one row after TCRdb ran MiXCR on the 5' RACE reads. The table shows about a million distinct CDR3 sequences, with just over 50% occurring only once. With each sample, at least 5.5 micrograms of total RNA were extracted. The sequence was collected from an older woman in good health. Sequenced input: blood.

The CDR3 protein is CSALLNEKLFF. The CDR3 DNA sequence: TGCAGCGCCTTACTTAATGAAAAACTGTTTTTT. The chain joins TRBV29-1 to TRBJ1-4; D gene unclear. V was shortened by 7 bases and J by 4 bases, with 7 bases between the two germline ends. Per the germline V gene, CDR1 is SQVTM and CDR2 is ANQGSEA. The CDR3 has 11 residues.